This T cell receptor beta chain was documented in a study of T cells in tuberculosis. With V trimmed by 8 bases and J by 4 bases, 11 bases remained unmatched. Germline assignment: CDR1 SNHLY and CDR2 FYNNEI. This CDR3 is built from 15 residues. Some clones are missing from TCRdb's copy, which holds only in-frame ones; the method was immunoSEQ multiplex PCR. The data contain some 41,000 clones, about 94% of them singletons. The TCR comes from a donor aged 10 to 29 with latent tuberculosis or without tuberculosis infection. Some clones in this sample may be carry-over from other donors' samples. J is TRBJ2-1 and V is TRBV2, with TRBD1 identical over 7 bases. The sample taken for sequencing was PBMCs. The CDR3, as DNA: TGTGCCAGCGTAAGAAGGACAGGCCAATACAATGAGCAGTTCTTC. Protein: CASVRRTGQYNEQFF.